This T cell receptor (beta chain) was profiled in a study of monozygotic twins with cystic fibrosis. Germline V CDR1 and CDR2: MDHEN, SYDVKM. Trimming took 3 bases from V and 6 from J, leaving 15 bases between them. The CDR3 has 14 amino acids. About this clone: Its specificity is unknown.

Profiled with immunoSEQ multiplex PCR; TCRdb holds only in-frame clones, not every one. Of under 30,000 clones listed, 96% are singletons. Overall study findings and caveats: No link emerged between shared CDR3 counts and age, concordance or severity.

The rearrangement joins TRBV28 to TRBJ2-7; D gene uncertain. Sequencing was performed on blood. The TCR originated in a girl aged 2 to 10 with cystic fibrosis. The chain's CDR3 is CASSFSSSKGEQYF. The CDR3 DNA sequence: TGTGCCAGCAGTTTTTCGAGCTCTAAGGGCGAGCAGTACTTC.